The rows below give T cell receptor beta chains drawn from one sample of a study of T cell responses to AZD1222 COVID-19 vaccine. Libraries were prepared by immunoSEQ multiplex PCR; TCRdb keeps only in-frame clonotypes and omits some of them. The sample holds under 150,000 clones, around 89% seen once. Sequenced here: peripheral blood, sampled 28 days after the second AZD1222 dose. These receptors originate from an adult who received the AZD1222 COVID-19 vaccine. Both conserved end residues are trimmed from each CDR3.

V gene	J gene	CDR3 protein
TRBV11-2	TRBJ2-1	ATAGGASSYNEQF
TRBV7-3	TRBJ1-5	AGGPVSNQPQH
TRBV5-6	TRBJ1-2	ASSPDFYGYT
TRBV10-3	TRBJ1-5	AISARSDQPQH
TRBV5-1	TRBJ1-1	ASSSTGVNTEAF
TRBV27	TRBJ2-3	ASSWGLSPADTQY
TRBV5-1	TRBJ1-1	ASSFQELGTEAF
TRBV10-1	TRBJ1-1	ASSPGGVDYTEAF
TRBV7-8	TRBJ2-7	ASSLYREAYEQY
TRBV11-2	TRBJ1-2	VTGPGFASLKGYT
TRBV2	TRBJ1-1	ASSVVTGVGAEAF
TRBV30	TRBJ2-1	AWTPLQGEQF
TRBV9	TRBJ2-1	ASSKGWVPPMTEQF
TRBV6-1	TRBJ1-1	ASSERGFTEAF
TRBV27	TRBJ1-1	ASSLSRNTEAF
TRBV6-5	TRBJ2-6	ASSYSPGAGANVLT
TRBV19	TRBJ2-3	ASSIAPLSGGVDTQY
TRBV7-9	TRBJ1-2	ASDRLGEGYT
TRBV6-2/TRBV6-3	TRBJ1-5	ASSYRPAGHLQPQH
TRBV2	TRBJ2-5	ASRGLGGATETQY
TRBV10-3	TRBJ1-5	AIKSGQGDSNQPQH
TRBV2	TRBJ1-1	ASRPSTGRGTEAF
TRBV5-3	TRBJ2-7	ARSRRGSGHEQY
TRBV11-2	TRBJ1-4	ASSYRDRAKINEKLF
TRBV6-5	TRBJ1-2	ASSYQGQGNYGYT
TRBV12-5	TRBJ1-5	ASGRGQSNQPQH
TRBV4-2	TRBJ2-3	ASSQVAGNTDTQY
TRBV11-3	TRBJ2-2	ASSRLAGDGELF
TRBV12-3/TRBV12-4	TRBJ1-2	ASSSDSARGYT
TRBV14	TRBJ2-5	ASSQVTAGGTQY
TRBV2	TRBJ1-1	ASSESSEAF
TRBV5-4	TRBJ2-2	ASSLTAGGPTGELF
TRBV6-5	TRBJ2-4	ASSLQGSKNIQY
TRBV28	TRBJ2-7	ASSFQAEQY
TRBV6-5	TRBJ2-7	ASSYSTGHTIYEQY
TRBV7-3	TRBJ1-1	ASRKGRNTEAF
TRBV29-1	TRBJ2-7	SAYGTSGSRYEQY